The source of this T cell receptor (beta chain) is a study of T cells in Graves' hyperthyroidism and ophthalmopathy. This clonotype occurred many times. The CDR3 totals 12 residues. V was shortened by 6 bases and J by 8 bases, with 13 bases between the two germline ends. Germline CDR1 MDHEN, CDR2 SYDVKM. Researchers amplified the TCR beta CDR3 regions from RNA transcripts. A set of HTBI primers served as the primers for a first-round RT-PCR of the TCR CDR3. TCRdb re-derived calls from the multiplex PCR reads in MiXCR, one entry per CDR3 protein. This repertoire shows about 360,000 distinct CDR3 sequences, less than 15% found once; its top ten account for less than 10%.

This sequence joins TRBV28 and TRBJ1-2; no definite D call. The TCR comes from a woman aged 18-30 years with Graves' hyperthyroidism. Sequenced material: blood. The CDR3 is CASSVPPWGYTF. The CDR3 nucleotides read TGTGCCAGCAGCGTTCCCCCATGGGGCTACACCTTC.